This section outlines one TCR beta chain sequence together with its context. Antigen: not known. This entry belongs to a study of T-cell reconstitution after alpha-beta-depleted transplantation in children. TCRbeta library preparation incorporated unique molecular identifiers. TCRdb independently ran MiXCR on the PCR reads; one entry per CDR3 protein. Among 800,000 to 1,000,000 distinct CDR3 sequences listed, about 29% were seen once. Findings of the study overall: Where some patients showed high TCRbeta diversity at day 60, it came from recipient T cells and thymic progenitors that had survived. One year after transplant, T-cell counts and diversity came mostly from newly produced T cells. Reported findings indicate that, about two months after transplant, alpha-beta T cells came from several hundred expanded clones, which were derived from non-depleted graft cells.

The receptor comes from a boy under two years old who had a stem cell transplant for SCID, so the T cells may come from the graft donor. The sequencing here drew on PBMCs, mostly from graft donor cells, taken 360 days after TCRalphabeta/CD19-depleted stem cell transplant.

This chain's CDR3 is CSVEEGGTYEQYF. As DNA, the CDR3 is TGCAGCGTTGAAGAAGGGGGGACCTACGAGCAGTACTTC. The V gene is TRBV29-1, the J gene TRBJ2-7; possibly TRBD1 or TRBD2 for D (6 bases each). V lost 0 bases and J lost 2, with 8 bases in between. CDR3 length: 13 residues. CDR1 SQVTM and CDR2 ANQGSEA come from the germline V gene.